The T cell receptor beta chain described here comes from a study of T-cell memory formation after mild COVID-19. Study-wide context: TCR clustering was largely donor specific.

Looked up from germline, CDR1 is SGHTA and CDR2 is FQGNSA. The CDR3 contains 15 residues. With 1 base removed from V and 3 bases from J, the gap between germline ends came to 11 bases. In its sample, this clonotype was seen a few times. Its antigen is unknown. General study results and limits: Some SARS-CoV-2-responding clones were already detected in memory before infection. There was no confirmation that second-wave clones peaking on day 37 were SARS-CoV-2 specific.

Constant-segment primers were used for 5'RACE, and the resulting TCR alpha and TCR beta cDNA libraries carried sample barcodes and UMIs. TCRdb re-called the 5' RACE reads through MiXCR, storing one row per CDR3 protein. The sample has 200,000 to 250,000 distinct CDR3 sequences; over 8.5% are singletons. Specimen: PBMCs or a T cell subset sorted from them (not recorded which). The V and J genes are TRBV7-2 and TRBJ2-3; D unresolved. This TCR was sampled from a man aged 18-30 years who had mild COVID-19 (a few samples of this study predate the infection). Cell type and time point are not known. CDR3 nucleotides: TGTGCCAGCAGCTTAGATAGTTTTCGGACAGATACGCAGTATTTT. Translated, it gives CASSLDSFRTDTQYF.